The entry that follows covers one T cell receptor (beta chain) sequence. Its cognate antigen is unknown. The data are from a study of OX40 agonist ivuxolimab in advanced cancers. About the study: Dose-escalation patients were diagnosed with hepatocellular carcinoma, melanoma, renal cell cancer or head and neck cancer.

Sequencing used immunoSEQ multiplex PCR; TCRdb keeps in-frame clones, though not all of them. Among 82,000 or so clones listed, approximately 85% were seen once. This CDR3 has 13 amino acids. The V and J ends lost 6 bases and 0 bases respectively, with 5 bases between them. CDR1 MNHNY and CDR2 SVGAGI come from the germline V gene (reference sequence). The study, taken as a whole, reports: CD4+ and CD8+ T cells in blood underwent clonal expansion by week 6 at 0.1 to 3.0 mg/kg. With doses of 0.1-3.0 mg/kg, partial responders showed among the lowest clonal expansion.

Patients who had autoimmune disease history or got systemic immunosuppression were left out. This sequence joins TRBV6-6 and TRBJ1-4; D remains unclear. This TCR was recovered from an adult with an advanced solid tumor such as melanoma, head and neck, liver or kidney cancer. Here the sequenced sample was CD4+ or CD8+ T cells sorted from blood, taken in a trial of the OX40 agonist ivuxolimab. In nucleotides, the CDR3 is TGTGCCAGCAGGTTGGCAACTAATGAAAAACTGTTTTTT. Protein: CASRLATNEKLFF.